The sequence of this T cell receptor (beta chain) was determined in a study of blood T cell repertoires in COVID-19. Turning to the study itself: Samples came from the United States, Italy and Spain, spanning acute and convalescent COVID-19. PBMCs, B-cell-depleted T cells, or T cells were the source of the cDNA or gDNA that made up the material.

A few counts support this clone. Repertoires were generated with immunoSEQ multiplex PCR, while TCRdb's copy carries only in-frame clones and drops some. The repertoire includes 30,000 to 35,000 clones, roughly 88% of them detected once, and roughly 7.7% sits in the top ten. This receptor was obtained from a man between 60 and 70 years old with COVID-19, enrolled during active disease. The sequenced sample consisted of peripheral blood.

The CDR3 reads CASSLRQDNTGELFF. In nucleotides, the CDR3 is TGCGCCAGCAGCTTGAGGCAGGATAACACCGGGGAGCTGTTTTTT. The chain carries TRBV5-1 and TRBJ2-2; D not certain. The CDR3 sequence is 15 residues long. The V end lost 1 base, the J end lost 2 bases, and 9 bases lay between the germline ends. Germline V gene sequence: CDR1 SGHRS, CDR2 YFSETQ.